These 26 T cell receptor beta chains were all obtained from the same sample, sequenced in a study of human T cells and chemical hapten exposure. TCRdb itself ran the RACE reads through MiXCR, one entry per CDR3 protein. The sample comprises a few hundred thousand distinct CDR3 sequences, 6% to 7% of which are singletons, and more than 5.5% rests with the top ten. Time point meaning: patch test 2, 6 weeks after DPC sensitization. Regarding treatment: therapeutic diphenylcyclopropenone sensitization with weekly scalp DPC. The specimen was whole blood, collected in connection with sensitization to the hapten diphenylcyclopropenone (DPC). The source is a woman aged 18-29 years with alopecia areata. Some clones in this sample may be carry-over from other donors' samples.

The table lists this clonotype with a few counts. The V call is TRBV14, the J call TRBJ1-1, with TRBD1 identical over 8 bases. Germline CDR1 and CDR2: SGHDN and FVKESK. The J segment lost 4 bases and the V segment lost 1 base, leaving 14 bases of the junction unmatched. This CDR3 is built from 18 residues. CDR3 protein: CASSQARQGRGYGTEAFF. CDR3 DNA sequence: TGTGCCAGCAGCCAAGCCCGACAGGGGAGAGGGTACGGCACTGAAGCTTTCTTT.

In its sample, this clonotype was seen many times. V is TRBV9 and J is TRBJ1-6; 9 bases align to TRBD1. Per germline, CDR1 SGDLS and CDR2 YYNGEE. The CDR3 sequence is 15 residues long. The junction had 4 bases not matched to a gene; V was cut back by 0 bases and J by 9 bases. In DNA, the CDR3 is TGTGCCAGCAGCGTAGCGGGACAGGGAGCTTCACCCCTCCACTTT. This gives the protein CASSVAGQGASPLHF.

The chain combines TRBV29-1 with TRBJ1-1; no clear D gene. The V end was cut by 6 bases, the J end by 2 bases, with 10 bases between. Germline V CDR1 and CDR2: SQVTM, ANQGSEA. The CDR3 has 12 residues. Here the CDR3 DNA reads TGCAGCGTAAGACGGGCCAACACTGAAGCTTTCTTT. It yields the protein CSVRRANTEAFF. Combining the CDR3 with reference TRBV29-1 and TRBJ1-1 gives the whole variable domain SAVISQKPSRDICQRGTSLTIQCQVDSQVTMMFWYRQQPGQSLTLIATANQGSEATYESGFVIDKFPISRPNLTFSTLTVSNMSPEDSSIYLCSVRRANTEAFFGQGTRLTVV.

Ten or more counts support this clonotype. V usage is TRBV5-1 and J usage is TRBJ2-3; TRBD2 might be the D (5 bases). V was shortened by 3 bases and J by 1 base, with 9 bases between the two germline ends. The CDR3 length is 14 residues. The V gene's germline CDR1 is SGHRS and CDR2 YFSETQ. CDR3 DNA: TGCGCCAGCAGCTCCGGGGTAGGCACAGATACGCAGTATTTT. It specifies CASSSGVGTDTQYF.

The chain joins TRBV20-1 to TRBJ1-1; 10 nucleotides line up with TRBD1. After removal of 7 bases from V and 4 bases from J, the junction contained 12 bases not matched to a gene. The germline V gene encodes CDR1 DFQATT and CDR2 SNEGSKA (reference sequence). This CDR3 region has 15 residues. The CDR3 nucleotides read TGCAGTGTTCAACCCGGGACAGGGGAGGGCACTGAAGCTTTCTTT. Residues: CSVQPGTGEGTEAFF.

This clonotype occurred a few times. DNA of the CDR3: TGTGCCAGCAGTTACTCCGGTTTCGCCCCAAAACTGTTTTTT. It translates to CASSYSGFAPKLFF. This chain joins TRBV6-5 and TRBJ1-4; no clear D gene. CDR3 length: 14 amino acids. V gave up 0 bases and J gave up 10 bases, with 12 bases separating them. Germline V gene data show CDR1 as MNHEY and CDR2 as SVGAGI.

This clonotype was seen many times. The chain employs TRBV10-3 and TRBJ2-2, with 7 positions matching TRBD1. Germline-derived CDR1 and CDR2 are ENHRY and SYGVKD. The CDR3 length is 17 residues. The J segment lost 6 bases and the V segment lost 6 bases, leaving 16 bases of the junction unmatched. CDR3 DNA: TGTGCCATCAGGACCTCGAGACAGGGTCAGACGCCCGGGGAGCTGTTTTTT. Translated: CAIRTSRQGQTPGELFF.

This clonotype occurred many times. The chain uses TRBV4-3 and TRBJ1-1; 8 positions match TRBD1. The V gene end was trimmed by 0 bases and the J gene end by 4 bases; junction bases not matched to a gene: 4. In germline, CDR1 is LGHNA, CDR2 YSLEER. There are 15 residues in the CDR3. DNA for the CDR3: TGCGCCAGCAGCCAAGATATCGACAGGGGCACTGAAGCTTTCTTT. This encodes CASSQDIDRGTEAFF.

The chain links TRBV20-1 to TRBJ2-3; 14 bases are a match to TRBD2. CDR3 length equals 18 residues. Germline V gives CDR1 DFQATT, CDR2 SNEGSKA (reference sequence). The junction had 10 bases not matched to a gene; V was cut back by 3 bases and J by 2 bases. CDR3 loop: CSASEGTSGGLITDTQYF. CDR3 sequence (DNA): TGCAGTGCTAGCGAAGGGACTAGCGGGGGCCTCATCACAGATACGCAGTATTTT.

This clonotype was detected ten times or more. The rearrangement joins TRBV20-1 to TRBJ1-5; 8 bases match TRBD1. The CDR3 runs 15 residues. Trimming at V came to 3 bases and at J to 2 bases, leaving 6 bases not matched to a gene. Germline-derived CDR1 and CDR2 are DFQATT and SNEGSKA (reference sequence). The CDR3 region is CSARDRVNGNQPQHF. The CDR3 DNA sequence: TGCAGTGCTAGGGACAGGGTAAACGGCAATCAGCCCCAGCATTTT.

This rearrangement joins TRBV2 to TRBJ1-1; possible D gene TRBD1, 6 bases. Germline assignment: CDR1 SNHLY and CDR2 FYNNEI. V lost 3 bases, J lost 10 bases, and 18 bases lay in between. This CDR3 contains 14 residues. In DNA, the CDR3 is TGTGCCAGCAGTGACAGGGGAAAGGACACGGGAGCTTTCTTT. Protein product: CASSDRGKDTGAFF.

There are many counts of this clonotype. The chain joins TRBV29-1 to TRBJ2-4, with D perhaps matching TRBD1 (7 bases). Germline-derived CDR1 and CDR2 are SQVTM and ANQGSEA. Trimming cost V 3 bases and J 4 bases, with 19 bases left between them. This CDR3 spans 16 amino acids. This CDR3 is CSVEGLGRGRKNIQYF. For the CDR3, the DNA is TGCAGCGTTGAGGGTTTGGGCAGGGGGAGGAAAAACATTCAGTACTTC.

The chain employs TRBV7-9 and TRBJ1-1, with TRBD1 identical over 7 bases. Unmatched junction bases numbered 7, after V lost 9 bases and J lost 0 bases. Germline CDR1 is SEHNR and CDR2 is FQNEAQ (reference sequence). The CDR3 sequence is 14 residues long. CDR3 amino acids: CASETGFMNTEAFF. CDR3 sequence (DNA): TGTGCCAGTGAGACAGGGTTCATGAACACTGAAGCTTTCTTT. Full variable domain (missing parts from reference TRBV7-9 and TRBJ1-1): DTGVSQNPRHKITKRGQNVTFRCDPISEHNRLYWYRQTLGQGPEFLTYFQNEAQLEKSRLLSDRFSAERPKGSFSTLEIQRTEQGDSAMYLCASETGFMNTEAFFGQGTRLTVV.

This clonotype was detected many times. The chain carries TRBV12-3 or TRBV12-4 and TRBJ2-1; TRBD1 is a possible D gene (6 bases). The CDR3 covers 13 residues. V was pared by 6 bases and J by 8 bases, with 14 bases between. The CDR3 coding sequence is TGTGCCAGCAGCCCGGTCAGGGGAGATGAGCAGTTCTTC. As protein: CASSPVRGDEQFF.

The chain carries TRBV10-3 and TRBJ2-3, with D possibly matching TRBD2 (6 bases). CDR1 is ENHRY, CDR2 SYGVKD, per germline. Trimming took off 6 bases at V and 0 bases at J, with 13 bases between the two ends. This CDR3 spans 15 amino acids. The CDR3 loop reads CAIRGTGPSTDTQYF. For the CDR3, the DNA is TGTGCCATCAGGGGGACTGGTCCTAGCACAGATACGCAGTATTTT.

This clonotype has ten or more counts. The chain uses TRBV2 and TRBJ2-3, with 10 bases that match TRBD2. Per the germline V gene, CDR1 is SNHLY and CDR2 is FYNNEI. CDR3 length equals 14 residues. Unmatched junction bases numbered 7, after V lost 8 bases and J lost 5 bases. The DNA of the CDR3 is TGTGCCAGCCGGAGCGGGGGGGCCAAAGATACGCAGTATTTT. It specifies CASRSGGAKDTQYF.

This clonotype has only a few counts. The chain carries TRBV18 and TRBJ1-2; 9 nucleotides match TRBD1. Trimming took 5 bases from V and 2 from J; bases not matched to a gene: 6. This CDR3 is 15 amino acids long. Germline CDR1 reads KGHSH; CDR2 reads LQKENI. The CDR3 nucleotides read TGTGCCAGCTCATCCGAGGGACAGGGCAACTATGGCTACACCTTC. Amino acid sequence: CASSSEGQGNYGYTF. The entire variable domain, with the rest obtained from reference TRBV18 and TRBJ1-2, is as follows: NAGVMQNPRHLVRRRGQEARLRCSPMKGHSHVYWYRQLPEEGLKFMVYLQKENIIDESGMPKERFSAEFPKEGPSILRIQQVVRGDSAAYFCASSSEGQGNYGYTFGSGTRLTVV.

The chain is built from TRBV12-5 and TRBJ1-6; D gene unclear. There are 16 residues in the CDR3. Germline-derived CDR1 and CDR2 are LGHNT and FRNRAP. Trimming removed 0 bases at V and 7 bases at J, with 13 bases between. The CDR3 is CASGLVIPARNSPLHF. The CDR3 DNA reads TGTGCTAGTGGTTTGGTCATCCCCGCCCGGAATTCACCCCTCCACTTT. The full variable domain, with the rest looked up from reference TRBV12-5 and TRBJ1-6, is DARVTQTPRHKVTEMGQEVTMRCQPILGHNTVFWYRQTMMQGLELLAYFRNRAPLDDSGMPKDRFSAEMPDATLATLKIQPSEPRDSAVYFCASGLVIPARNSPLHFGNGTRLTVT.

This clonotype showed up just a few times. This chain uses TRBV27 with TRBJ2-1, with unresolved D. Trimming removed 0 bases from V and 10 bases from J, with 13 bases in between. Germline loops: CDR1 MNHEY, CDR2 SMNVEV (reference sequence). The CDR3 is 14 residues long. The CDR3 nucleotides read TGTGCCAGCAGTTTATCCCTGGCGCCTGCCGAGCAGTTCTTC. This codes for CASSLSLAPAEQFF.

There are a few counts of this clonotype. This chain links TRBV5-1 with TRBJ2-4, with 9 nucleotides matching TRBD2. The V gene end was trimmed by 1 base and the J gene end by 8 bases; junction bases not matched to a gene: 7. The V gene's germline CDR1 is SGHRS and CDR2 YFSETQ. There are 15 residues in the CDR3. The CDR3 nucleotides are TGCGCCAGCAGCTTGCGGCGGGGGGGCGCGGACATTCAGTACTTC. Protein product: CASSLRRGGADIQYF. Full variable domain (rest looked up from reference TRBV5-1 and TRBJ2-4): KAGVTQTPRYLIKTRGQQVTLSCSPISGHRSVSWYQQTPGQGLQFLFEYFSETQRNKGNFPGRFSGRQFSNSRSEMNVSTLELGDSALYLCASSLRRGGADIQYFGAGTRLSVL.

This clonotype was detected only a few times. The chain carries TRBV7-2 and TRBJ1-2, with 8 bases fitting TRBD1. The CDR3 is 15 residues long. CDR1 and CDR2 (germline): SGHTA, FQGNSA. The V and J ends lost 4 bases and 3 bases, in that order; junction bases with no gene match: 7. Written as DNA, the CDR3 is TGTGCCAGCAGCTCACGGACAGGGAGGGACTATGGCTACACCTTC. This codes for CASSSRTGRDYGYTF.

As to this clonotype: A read error may explain this, as a much larger clone is one base away. V and J are TRBV3-1 and TRBJ1-2; D may be TRBD1 (5 bases). The CDR3 has 15 residues. CDR1 is LGHDT, CDR2 YNNKEL, per germline (reference sequence). This CDR3 is CTSSRVGGTNYGYTF. The CDR3 DNA follows: TGTACCAGCAGCCGCGTGGGGGGAACAAACTATGGCTACACCTTC.

The chain combines TRBV7-2 with TRBJ2-2, with D possibly matching TRBD2 (7 bases). The CDR3 runs to 15 residues. V shed 2 bases and J shed 5 bases, with 12 bases lying between them. Germline CDR1 and CDR2: SGHTA and FQGNSA. CDR3 sequence (DNA): TGTGCCAGCAGCTTAATGGGGGGGCCGACCGGGGAGCTGTTTTTT. Translation: CASSLMGGPTGELFF.

The V call is TRBV27, the J call TRBJ2-7; 8 positions match TRBD1. Germline V lookup: CDR1 MNHEY, CDR2 SMNVEV (reference sequence). The CDR3 is 17 residues long. Trimming removed 2 bases from V and 1 base from J; junction bases left unmatched: 10. The CDR3 reads CASSLSPPGQVSYEQYF. CDR3 coding DNA: TGTGCCAGCAGTTTAAGCCCCCCGGGACAGGTGTCCTACGAGCAGTACTTC.

Many counts were recorded for this clonotype. The gene calls are TRBV28 and TRBJ1-1; 8 bases are shared with TRBD1. Germline CDR1 is MDHEN and CDR2 is SYDVKM. V shed 7 bases, J shed 5 bases, and the junction held 12 bases outside the gene matches. This CDR3 region has 15 residues. CDR3 in DNA: TGTGCCAGCACCTCCCCCGGACAGGGTTTAACTGAAGCTTTCTTT. Protein product: CASTSPGQGLTEAFF.

This chain joins TRBV12-3 or TRBV12-4 and TRBJ2-3; the match to TRBD2 covers 14 bases. The CDR3 runs to 15 residues. V lost 8 bases, J lost 2 bases, and 3 bases stayed unmatched. In DNA, the CDR3 is TGTGCCAGCGGGACTAGCGGGGGAAACACAGATACGCAGTATTTT. Its protein product is CASGTSGGNTDTQYF.